These T cell receptor beta chains were read from a single sample in a study of blood T cell repertoires in COVID-19. Clones were sequenced by immunoSEQ multiplex PCR, and TCRdb holds only the in-frame ones, with some missing. The sample lists roughly 200,000 clones; 80% to 90% were seen once. Sequences were obtained from PBMCs or T cells enriched from blood (not recorded which). The source is a woman in her thirties who had been exposed to COVID-19. The CDR3 runs from the conserved cysteine through the conserved F or W. A D gene is named only where the DNA matches it firmly. Size is stated for part of the rows, as once, few or many counts, or as a class when the clone is expanded.

v_gene,d_gene,abundance,j_gene,CDR3aa,CDR3nt
TRBV5-1,NA,NA,TRBJ2-1,CASSLLLVNEQFF,TGCGCCAGCAGCTTGCTACTCGTCAATGAGCAGTTCTTC
TRBV7-3,NA,NA,TRBJ2-5,CASSPARSETQYF,TGTGCCAGCAGCCCCGCTAGGAGTGAGACCCAGTACTTC
TRBV5-1,NA,NA,TRBJ2-3,CASSSGTGSWDTQYF,TGCGCCAGCAGCAGCGGGACAGGATCTTGGGATACGCAGTATTTT
TRBV11-3,TRBD2,NA,TRBJ2-2,CASSLESGGNTGELFF,TGTGCCAGCAGCTTAGAATCGGGGGGAAACACCGGGGAGCTGTTTTTT
TRBV4-2,TRBD2,NA,TRBJ2-3,CASSQGALAGRDTQYF,TGTGCCAGCAGCCAAGGAGCCCTAGCGGGTAGGGATACGCAGTATTTT
TRBV2,NA,NA,TRBJ1-2,CASRTDGIVYGYTF,TGTGCCAGCAGAACGGACGGGATTGTCTATGGCTACACCTTC
TRBV3-1/TRBV3-2,TRBD2,NA,TRBJ2-2,CASSRGGNTGELFF,TGTGCCAGCAGCCGGGGGGGTAACACCGGGGAGCTGTTTTTT
TRBV10-1,TRBD1,NA,TRBJ1-6,CASSGQGDSPLHF,TGCGCCAGCAGTGGACAGGGCGATTCACCCCTCCACTTT
TRBV15,NA,NA,TRBJ2-1,CATSTRTGAYNEQFF,TGTGCCACCAGCACCCGGACTGGAGCGTACAATGAGCAGTTCTTC
TRBV12-5,TRBD1,few,TRBJ1-6,CASGLVTGTGGSYNSPLHF,TGTGCTAGTGGTTTGGTAACTGGGACAGGAGGCTCCTATAATTCACCCCTCCACTTT
TRBV5-1,NA,NA,TRBJ1-1,CASSREWQGTEAFF,TGCGCCAGCAGCCGAGAATGGCAGGGCACTGAAGCTTTCTTT
TRBV2,NA,NA,TRBJ1-5,CASSTGGPQHF,TGTGCCAGCAGCACCGGTGGGCCCCAGCATTTT
TRBV30,NA,NA,TRBJ1-6,CAWSVSQGGNSPLHF,TGTGCCTGGAGTGTATCACAGGGTGGGAATTCACCCCTCCACTTT
TRBV4-1,NA,NA,TRBJ2-3,CASSQGVGEGPTDTQYF,TGCGCCAGCAGCCAAGGCGTGGGAGAGGGCCCGACAGATACGCAGTATTTT
TRBV9,TRBD2,NA,TRBJ2-3,CASSPPGGGGTQYF,TGTGCCAGCAGCCCGCCCGGGGGGGGCGGTACGCAGTATTTT
TRBV18,NA,few,TRBJ1-1,CASSPSFSTNTEAFF,TGTGCCAGCTCACCATCCTTCTCCACTAACACTGAAGCTTTCTTT
TRBV5-1,NA,NA,TRBJ1-4,CASSLAGGSGEKLFF,TGCGCCAGCAGCTTGGCCGGTGGGAGTGGTGAAAAACTGTTTTTT
TRBV6-5,TRBD1,NA,TRBJ2-7,CATLRNRGLYYEQYF,TGTGCCACCCTTAGGAACAGGGGGCTTTACTACGAGCAGTACTTC
TRBV7-2,NA,NA,TRBJ1-5,CASSSRTVDSNQPQHF,TGTGCCAGCAGCTCCCGGACAGTTGATAGCAATCAGCCCCAGCATTTT
TRBV14,NA,NA,TRBJ1-6,CASSQPAGYNSPLHF,TGTGCCAGCAGCCAACCTGCAGGGTATAATTCACCCCTCCACTTT
TRBV7-9,NA,NA,TRBJ1-2,CASSSTTVNYGYTF,TGTGCCAGCAGCTCTACGACAGTCAACTATGGCTACACCTTC
TRBV12-3/TRBV12-4,TRBD1,NA,TRBJ1-2,CASGNWDRDGYTF,TGTGCCAGCGGTAATTGGGACAGGGACGGCTACACCTTC
TRBV4-2,TRBD1,NA,TRBJ1-5,CASSQGTGGSYQPQHF,TGTGCCAGCAGCCAAGGAACAGGGGGATCCTATCAGCCCCAGCATTTT
TRBV3-1/TRBV3-2,TRBD2,NA,TRBJ2-7,CASSQSLAGEQYF,TGTGCCAGCAGCCAATCCCTAGCGGGTGAGCAGTACTTC
TRBV6-5,TRBD1,NA,TRBJ1-1,CASTYTGDTEAFF,TGTGCCAGCACATACACAGGGGACACTGAAGCTTTCTTT
TRBV15,TRBD1,few,TRBJ1-5,CATSRELRRGNQPQHF,TGTGCCACCAGCAGAGAATTGCGCAGGGGGAATCAGCCCCAGCATTTT
TRBV2,TRBD1,NA,TRBJ1-4,CASQQGQAVWGEKLFF,TGTGCCAGCCAACAAGGACAGGCCGTCTGGGGTGAAAAACTGTTTTTT
TRBV30,NA,NA,TRBJ1-2,CAWSPTGFLYTF,TGTGCCTGGAGTCCCACAGGGTTCTTGTACACCTTC
TRBV24-1,NA,NA,TRBJ2-1,CATSDLGGAGNEQFF,TGTGCCACCAGTGATTTGGGAGGGGCGGGCAATGAGCAGTTCTTC
TRBV29-1,NA,NA,TRBJ2-1,CSGMRGHEQFF,TGCAGCGGGATGCGAGGGCATGAGCAGTTCTTC
TRBV19,NA,once,TRBJ1-3,CASSIGDTIYF,TGTGCCAGTAGTATCGGGGACACCATATATTTT
TRBV5-1,NA,NA,TRBJ1-5,CASSLDLGGNQPQHF,TGCGCCAGCAGCTTGGATCTAGGGGGTAATCAGCCCCAGCATTTT
TRBV2,NA,NA,TRBJ1-1,CASSDGVPYTEAFF,TGTGCCAGCAGTGACGGGGTCCCATACACTGAAGCTTTCTTT
TRBV5-4,TRBD1,NA,TRBJ1-2,CASSSRTGGGYGYTF,TGTGCCAGCAGCTCCAGGACAGGGGGCGGGTATGGCTACACCTTC
TRBV6-6,NA,NA,TRBJ1-6,CASSRTLPKASSYNSPLHF,TGTGCCAGCAGTCGAACTCTTCCAAAAGCGAGCTCCTATAATTCACCCCTCCACTTT
TRBV3-1/TRBV3-2,TRBD2,NA,TRBJ2-3,CARSQGPGLAGGGRDF,TGTGCCCGCAGCCAAGGTCCGGGACTAGCGGGGGGGGGTAGAGATTTT
TRBV28,TRBD1,NA,TRBJ1-2,CASSLTGNYGYTF,TGTGCCAGCAGCCTGACAGGGAACTATGGCTACACCTTC
TRBV29-1,TRBD2,NA,TRBJ2-3,CSVSSPELAGISTDTQYF,TGCAGCGTTTCCTCCCCAGAGCTAGCGGGGATCAGCACAGATACGCAGTATTTT
TRBV27,TRBD1,few,TRBJ1-4,CASSGQGALATNEKLFF,TGTGCCAGCAGTGGACAGGGAGCTCTTGCAACTAATGAAAAACTGTTTTTT
TRBV21-1,NA,NA,TRBJ2-7,CASSKGDRLSYEQYF,TGTGCCAGCAGCAAAGGGGACAGACTTTCCTACGAGCAGTACTTC
TRBV28,NA,NA,TRBJ1-2,CATAEGLGYTF,TGTGCCACAGCCGAAGGACTGGGCTACACCTTC
TRBV5-8,NA,few,TRBJ2-1,CASSLNRREQFF,TGTGCCAGCAGCTTGAACAGGCGGGAGCAGTTCTTC
TRBV7-2,TRBD1,NA,TRBJ1-4,CASSLAGGRGEKLFF,TGTGCCAGCAGCTTAGCAGGGGGCAGGGGTGAAAAACTGTTTTTT
TRBV3-1/TRBV3-2,NA,NA,TRBJ2-2,CASSQDGAVSRAGELFF,TGTGCCAGCAGCCAAGATGGAGCGGTGAGCCGGGCCGGGGAGCTGTTTTTT
TRBV10-2,TRBD1,once,TRBJ2-3,CASSEGGFTQYF,TGCGCCAGCAGTGAAGGGGGCTTTACGCAGTATTTT
TRBV24-1,TRBD2,NA,TRBJ2-1,CATGLAGIHEQFF,TGTGCCACCGGACTAGCGGGTATCCATGAGCAGTTCTTC
TRBV12-5,NA,NA,TRBJ2-6,CASSPGGANVLTF,TGTGCTAGTTCCCCGGGTGGGGCCAACGTCCTGACTTTC
TRBV10-2,TRBD1,NA,TRBJ2-3,CASSLATGGGTDTQYF,TGCGCCAGCAGTCTCGCGACAGGGGGCGGCACAGATACGCAGTATTTT